The sequence of this T cell receptor beta chain was determined in a study of blood T cell repertoires in COVID-19. This CDR3 has 16 amino acids. The V gene's germline CDR1 is MGHRA and CDR2 YSYEKL. V lost 4 bases and J lost 6; bases outside the gene matches: 13. The table came from immunoSEQ multiplex PCR; TCRdb's copy has only in-frame clones and leaves some out. This sample yields some 190,000 clones, of which under 90% are seen a single time; roughly a tenth belongs to the top ten. Sequenced material: peripheral blood. The clonotype comes from a woman at least 80 years old with active or convalescent COVID-19. The chain is built from TRBV4-1 and TRBJ1-2, with 8 bases lining up with TRBD1. This chain's CDR3 is CASSRAPRQGNDGYTF. The CDR3 DNA is TGCGCCAGCAGCCGGGCCCCCCGACAGGGGAATGATGGCTACACCTTC.